What follows are 15 T cell receptor beta chains derived from one specimen sequenced in a study of vaccination effects on CD4 cells after COVID-19. Antigen specificity for these receptors is unknown. ViraFEST assay sequencing came after antigen-specific CD4+ T cells were expanded with viral peptide pools. Investigators separated out CD4+ T cells once around 10 days of culture had passed. All vaccine recipients tested negative for nucleocapsid antibodies and had never contracted SARS-CoV-2 infection. Assay used: immunoSEQ multiplex PCR; TCRdb lists only in-frame clones, some missing. The sample shows 65,000 or so clones, approximately 76% of them seen only once. Sequenced material: CD4+ T cells from PBMCs cultured with HCoV-NL63 spike peptides, taken before COVID-19 vaccination. The receptors stem from a human donor who received a COVID-19 vaccine.

J is TRBJ1-2 and V is TRBV4-1, with D perhaps TRBD1 (6 bases). Trimming removed 5 bases from V and 3 bases from J, with 7 bases in between. The CDR3 has 12 residues. Germline V gene data show CDR1 as MGHRA and CDR2 as YSYEKL. CDR3 sequence reads: CASSAGDYGYTF. The CDR3 region has the DNA TGCGCCAGCAGCGCAGGGGACTATGGCTACACCTTC.

The gene calls are TRBV3-1 (or the pseudogene TRBV3-2) and TRBJ2-2, with unresolved D. The ends were cut back, 2 bases at V and 6 bases at J, with 7 bases in the middle. This CDR3 is built from 13 residues. The germline CDR1 and CDR2 sequences are LGHDT and YNNKEL (reference sequence). The CDR3 reads CASSQQTAGELFF. DNA for the CDR3: TGTGCCAGCAGCCAACAGACGGCCGGGGAGCTGTTTTTT.

The J gene is TRBJ1-2, the V gene TRBV20-1; no clear D. Trimming stripped 2 bases from V and 11 bases from J, with 9 bases between. The CDR3 totals 10 residues. Germline values: CDR1 DFQATT, CDR2 SNEGSKA (reference sequence). The CDR3 nucleotides are TGCAGTGCTAGACTAACGTCTTACACCTTC. Translating it yields CSARLTSYTF.

CDR3 region: CASSTRQGSTDTQYF. The CDR3 bases are TGTGCCAGCAGCACACGACAGGGGAGCACAGATACGCAGTATTTT. V and J are TRBV9 and TRBJ2-3; 8 bases match TRBD1. V was clipped by 4 bases and J by 0 bases; unmatched bases: 4. CDR3 length: 15 residues. CDR1 is SGDLS, CDR2 YYNGEE, per germline.

The rearrangement joins TRBV4-3 to TRBJ1-1, with unresolved D. CDR1 is LGHNA and CDR2 is YSLEER in the germline V gene. CDR3 length: 13 residues. V was clipped by 5 bases and J by 1 base, with 8 bases between them. CDR3 sequence (DNA): TGCGCCAGCAGCGCTATTCGGAACACTGAAGCTTTCTTT. This encodes CASSAIRNTEAFF.

V and J are TRBV18 and TRBJ2-5; 8 positions agree with TRBD1. Looked up from germline, CDR1 is KGHSH and CDR2 is LQKENI. This CDR3 is built from 15 residues. V lost 5 bases, J lost 5 bases, and 10 bases stayed unmatched. The CDR3 is CASSATGVVDETQYF. The CDR3 DNA sequence: TGTGCCAGCTCAGCGACAGGGGTGGTGGACGAGACCCAGTACTTC.

J is TRBJ2-7 and V is TRBV11-2; TRBD1 matches at 7 bases. Germline trimming cut 5 bases from V and 4 bases from J; bases unmatched to any gene: 5. Germline CDR1 SGHAT, CDR2 FQNNGV. The CDR3 covers 13 residues. The CDR3 protein is CASSTGQTYEQYV. In DNA, the CDR3 is TGTGCCAGCAGCACGGGACAGACTTACGAGCAGTACGTC.

This clone occurred a few times. The genes are TRBV7-2 and TRBJ2-2; weak D call: TRBD1 (6 bases). CDR1 is SGHTA and CDR2 is FQGNSA in the germline V gene. CDR3 size: 16 residues. V lost 1 base, J lost 2 bases, and 11 bases lay in between. CDR3 DNA: TGTGCCAGCAGCTTAGTAGGACAGCTTAACACCGGGGAGCTGTTTTTT. It yields the protein CASSLVGQLNTGELFF.

This chain uses TRBV11-2 with TRBJ2-1; 8 positions agree with TRBD2. There are 18 residues in the CDR3. V lost 0 bases and J lost 7; bases outside the gene matches: 14. Germline V lookup: CDR1 SGHAT, CDR2 FQNNGV. The CDR3 reads CASSLDSPRAGGLNEQFF. The CDR3 nucleotides read TGTGCCAGCAGCTTAGATTCCCCCCGGGCGGGGGGTCTTAATGAGCAGTTCTTC.

This clone occurred once. Other nucleotide sequences in the sample specify the same CDR3. The chain is built from TRBV18 and TRBJ1-2, with D tentatively TRBD1 (5 bases). Germline loops: CDR1 KGHSH, CDR2 LQKENI. The length of the CDR3 is 13 residues. V lost 6 bases and J lost 5, with 13 bases in between. The CDR3 sequence is CASSPGTDYGYTF. The CDR3 DNA is TGTGCCAGCTCTCCCGGGACGGATTATGGCTACACCTTC.

V usage is TRBV24-1 and J usage is TRBJ2-3, with 7 bases lining up with TRBD2. There are 15 residues in the CDR3. CDR1 is KGHDR and CDR2 is SFDVKD in the germline V gene. The V gene end was trimmed by 6 bases and the J gene end by 2 bases; junction bases not matched to a gene: 7. The CDR3 DNA reads TGTGCCACCAGTTGGGCGGGGGACCCCACAGATACGCAGTATTTT. Its translation is CATSWAGDPTDTQYF.

The V call is TRBV3-1 (or the pseudogene TRBV3-2), the J call TRBJ2-3; 11 bases line up with TRBD2. The V and J ends lost 0 bases and 3 bases, in that order; junction bases with no gene match: 11. CDR1 and CDR2 (germline): LGHDT, YNNKEL (reference sequence). The CDR3 is made up of 19 amino acids. This chain's CDR3 is CASSQEGGLAGGRTDTQYF. The CDR3 coding sequence is TGTGCCAGCAGCCAAGAGGGTGGTTTAGCGGGGGGGCGGACAGATACGCAGTATTTT.

V gene TRBV10-2 combines with J gene TRBJ2-7, with D possibly being TRBD1 (6 bases). The CDR3 has 13 amino acids. V shed 2 bases and J shed 6 bases, with 11 bases lying between them. Per the germline V gene, CDR1 is WSHSY and CDR2 is SAAADI. The CDR3 DNA sequence: TGCGCCAGCAGTGAGAGTGGGGGCGTCGAGCAGTACGTC. Encoded protein: CASSESGGVEQYV.

V usage is TRBV7-2 and J usage is TRBJ1-2; tentatively, D is TRBD1 (6 bases). The germline V gene has CDR1 SGHTA and CDR2 FQGNSA. This CDR3 region has 14 residues. V lost 5 bases and J lost 5, with 15 bases in between. For the CDR3, the DNA is TGTGCCAGCAGCCCAGCGACAGGTCCTTATGGCTACACCTTC. Translating it yields CASSPATGPYGYTF.

As for this clone: The junction shows a germline mismatch at one end, possibly a read error. This chain joins TRBV4-1 and TRBJ1-2; D call uncertain. The CDR3 covers 14 residues. Germline lookup yields CDR1 MGHRA and CDR2 YSYEKL. In nucleotides, the CDR3 is TGCGCCAGCAGTCAAGGTACAGCTAACTATGGCTACACCTTC. This encodes CASSQGTANYGYTF.